This passage covers 31 T cell receptor beta chains from one sample sequenced in a study of T cell repertoires in cytomegalovirus infection. These receptors' antigens are unknown. TCRdb redid the calling of the reads with MiXCR, one entry per CDR3 protein. The data show under 300,000 distinct CDR3 sequences, less than 25% seen once. Material: cultured PBMCs, obtained from culture after CMV antigen stimulation. These receptor sequences come from a human donor in good health (CMV status not recorded). Some clones in this sample may be carry-over from other donors' samples.

This clonotype turned up a few times. The rearrangement links TRBV19 to TRBJ1-1; no definite D call. Trimming shortened V by 1 base and J by 0 bases, and 9 bases separated the two germline ends. The CDR3 totals 15 residues. Germline V gene lookup returns CDR1 LNHDA and CDR2 SQIVND (reference sequence). CDR3 in DNA: TGTGCCAGTAGTATAGGTCCTTCCATGAACACTGAAGCTTTCTTT. Its translation is CASSIGPSMNTEAFF. Using reference TRBV19 and TRBJ1-1 for the parts outside the CDR3, the full variable domain is DGGITQSPKYLFRKEGQNVTLSCEQNLNHDAMYWYRQDPGQGLRLIYYSQIVNDFQKGDIAEGYSVSREKKESFPLTVTSAQKNPTAFYLCASSIGPSMNTEAFFGQGTRLTVV.

The J gene is TRBJ2-6, the V gene TRBV7-2, with a possible D match to TRBD2 (5 bases). CDR3 length equals 16 residues. Germline lookup yields CDR1 SGHTA and CDR2 FQGNSA. Trimming took 5 bases from V and 1 from J, leaving 12 bases between them. DNA for the CDR3: TGTGCCAGCAGCCCAGAGGGAGTTTCTGGGGCCAACGTCCTGACTTTC. As protein: CASSPEGVSGANVLTF.

This clonotype has a handful of counts. The chain uses TRBV10-3 and TRBJ2-3; 15 nucleotides match TRBD2. V lost 2 bases to trimming and J lost 4 bases; unmatched junction nucleotides: 4. The CDR3 is 17 residues long. Per the germline V gene, CDR1 is ENHRY and CDR2 is SYGVKD. Here the CDR3 reads CAISERTSGRAPDTQYF. CDR3 sequence (DNA): TGTGCCATCAGTGAGAGGACTAGCGGGAGGGCCCCAGATACGCAGTATTTT.

There are a few counts of this clonotype. This chain links TRBV7-2 with TRBJ1-5; 7 nucleotides line up with TRBD1. CDR1 is SGHTA and CDR2 is FQGNSA in the germline V gene. The CDR3 runs to 15 residues. J gave up 7 bases and V 0 bases, and 6 bases lay outside the gene matches. CDR3 loop: CASSLAHRGEQPQHF. The CDR3 DNA sequence: TGTGCCAGCAGCTTAGCCCACAGGGGCGAGCAGCCCCAGCATTTT.

This clonotype showed up many times. This chain links TRBV6-1 with TRBJ2-3, with TRBD2 identical over 8 bases. With V trimmed by 2 bases and J by 4 bases, 5 bases remained unmatched. The CDR3 is made up of 15 amino acids. Germline V gene sequence: CDR1 MNHNS, CDR2 SASEGT. CDR3 loop: CASSERAGGADTQYF. The CDR3 coding sequence is TGTGCCAGCAGTGAAAGGGCGGGAGGAGCAGATACGCAGTATTTT.

At least ten counts were recorded for this clonotype. The chain joins TRBV7-8 to TRBJ2-1; D remains ambiguous. CDR3 length: 16 residues. Germline assignment: CDR1 SGHVS and CDR2 FQNEAQ. Trimming pared 4 bases from V and 0 bases from J, leaving 13 bases between. CDR3 coding DNA: TGTGCCAGCAGCTCGACAACGGCCAGCTCCTACAATGAGCAGTTCTTC. It is translated as CASSSTTASSYNEQFF.

A few counts support this clonotype. The chain is built from TRBV7-2 and TRBJ2-3, with D perhaps matching TRBD2 (6 bases). This CDR3 has 15 amino acids. The V end lost 3 bases, the J end lost 0 bases, and 10 bases lay between the germline ends. Germline V gene lookup returns CDR1 SGHTA and CDR2 FQGNSA. The CDR3 sequence: CASSFLAFSTDTQYF. For the CDR3, the DNA is TGTGCCAGCAGCTTCCTAGCGTTTAGCACAGATACGCAGTATTTT.

Ten or more counts support this clonotype. This rearrangement joins TRBV10-3 to TRBJ2-3; 8 positions match TRBD2. CDR1 is ENHRY, CDR2 SYGVKD, per germline. V lost 10 bases and J lost 5; bases outside the gene matches: 14. The CDR3 sequence is 15 residues long. DNA for the CDR3: TGTGCCACCAACCCGGGACTAGTAACCGGAGATACGCAGTATTTT. This encodes CATNPGLVTGDTQYF.

In its sample, this clonotype was seen a few times. The CDR3 protein is CASSYSDRTNSPLHF. CDR3 in DNA: TGTGCCAGCAGTTACTCGGACAGAACAAATTCACCCCTCCACTTT. V and J are TRBV6-5 and TRBJ1-6; D is perhaps TRBD1 (6 bases). Between the trimmed V and J ends, which lost 0 bases and 7 bases, there was a span of 10 bases. The CDR3 spans 15 residues. Germline V gene data show CDR1 as MNHEY and CDR2 as SVGAGI.

The chain employs TRBV20-1 and TRBJ1-5; the D gene is possibly TRBD1 (5 bases). V was pared by 6 bases and J by 3 bases, with 15 bases between. This CDR3 contains 14 residues. Germline CDR1 DFQATT, CDR2 SNEGSKA (reference sequence). CDR3 residues: CSARTPGPNQPQHF. Here the CDR3 DNA reads TGCAGTGCGAGGACTCCGGGACCCAATCAGCCCCAGCATTTT.

This clonotype came up many times. This chain joins TRBV7-2 and TRBJ2-4, with D perhaps matching TRBD2 (6 bases). The CDR3 is made up of 14 amino acids. V was pared by 5 bases and J by 3 bases, with 11 bases between. Germline CDR1 and CDR2: SGHTA and FQGNSA. CDR3 in amino acids: CASSRLVDKNIQYF. CDR3 sequence (DNA): TGTGCCAGCAGCCGACTAGTTGACAAAAACATTCAGTACTTC.

This clonotype has a handful of counts. The rearrangement joins TRBV7-9 to TRBJ1-1, with 8 positions matching TRBD1. The CDR3 runs 17 residues. Germline-derived CDR1 and CDR2 are SEHNR and FQNEAQ (reference sequence). The V segment lost 4 bases and the J segment 0 bases; nucleotides outside the gene matches: 10. Here the CDR3 DNA reads TGTGCCAGCAGCTCAAACAGGGGGAGAAGCATGAACACTGAAGCTTTCTTT. Translation: CASSSNRGRSMNTEAFF.

This clonotype was recorded many times. The chain joins TRBV12-3 or TRBV12-4 to TRBJ1-2; no clear D. Trimming took off 6 bases at V and 2 bases at J, with 16 bases between the two ends. This CDR3 contains 15 residues. In DNA form, the CDR3 reads TGTGCCAGCAGAGGCTACACCTTGGGGAACTATGGCTACACCTTC. This encodes CASRGYTLGNYGYTF.

This clonotype was observed many times. This chain joins TRBV6-1 and TRBJ1-5; no definite D call. V was pared by 5 bases and J by 0 bases, with 5 bases between. Per germline, CDR1 MNHNS and CDR2 SASEGT. The CDR3 runs to 13 residues. CDR3 nucleotide sequence: TGTGCCAGCAGTTATAGTAGCAATCAGCCCCAGCATTTT. Translating gives CASSYSSNQPQHF.

The chain carries TRBV6-2 or TRBV6-3 and TRBJ2-5; 9 bases align to TRBD2. Germline CDR1 is MNHEY and CDR2 is SVGEGT. V lost 2 bases to trimming and J lost 5 bases; unmatched junction nucleotides: 3. This CDR3 has 14 amino acids. This CDR3 is CASSYITSGETQYF. CDR3 in DNA: TGTGCCAGCAGTTACATCACTAGCGGGGAGACCCAGTACTTC.

This clonotype has just a few counts. J is TRBJ1-6 and V is TRBV4-1, with no clear D. Looked up from germline, CDR1 is MGHRA and CDR2 is YSYEKL. The V end was cut by 1 base, the J end by 0 bases, with 13 bases between. The CDR3 totals 18 residues. CDR3 bases: TGCGCCAGCAGCCAAGTCAGGCTCAAAAGCTCCTATAATTCACCCCTCCACTTT. It specifies CASSQVRLKSSYNSPLHF.

The chain carries TRBV13 and TRBJ2-5; D is perhaps TRBD2 (5 bases). CDR3 length: 13 amino acids. The germline gives CDR1 PRHDT, CDR2 FYEKMQ (reference sequence). The V gene lost 3 bases and the J gene lost 7 bases, with 12 bases spanning the gap. CDR3 bases: TGTGCCAGCAGCTTCGCCGCTGAGGGGACCCAGTACTTC. This encodes CASSFAAEGTQYF.

In this sample, this clonotype turned up a few times. The chain combines TRBV7-2 with TRBJ2-5; D gene uncertain. V dropped 1 base and J dropped 2 bases, with 8 bases sitting between them. Germline CDR1 is SGHTA and CDR2 is FQGNSA. This CDR3 comprises 14 residues. The CDR3 DNA reads as TGTGCCAGCAGCTTAGACCACGGGCAAGAGACCCAGTACTTC. It specifies CASSLDHGQETQYF.

This clonotype was recorded at least ten times. The gene calls are TRBV18 and TRBJ1-2, with D unclear. The CDR3 has 12 amino acids. V was clipped by 5 bases and J by 13 bases, with 17 bases between them. Germline V CDR1 and CDR2: KGHSH, LQKENI. CDR3 coding DNA: TGTGCCAGCTCAAATGCCCCGCCCGGCAGCACCTTC. The encoded protein is CASSNAPPGSTF.

This clonotype was recorded a few times. The V call is TRBV11-2, the J call TRBJ2-5; D not resolved. Germline-derived CDR1 and CDR2 are SGHAT and FQNNGV. The CDR3 extends over 12 amino acids. The V end lost 0 bases, the J end lost 7 bases, and 6 bases lay between the germline ends. The CDR3, as DNA: TGTGCCAGCAGCTTAGATCGCGTGACCCAGTACTTC. This codes for CASSLDRVTQYF.

This clonotype showed up many times. The chain recombines TRBV27 with TRBJ2-2; 7 positions agree with TRBD2. Trimming took 8 bases from V and 4 from J; bases not matched to a gene: 10. Germline CDR1 and CDR2: MNHEY and SMNVEV (reference sequence). The CDR3 consists of 15 residues. CDR3 residues: CASGRVGDLTGELFF. The CDR3 bases are TGTGCCAGCGGGAGGGTAGGGGACCTCACCGGGGAGCTGTTTTTT.

V is TRBV9 and J is TRBJ2-1; no clear D gene. Looked up from germline, CDR1 is SGDLS and CDR2 is YYNGEE. V shed 0 bases and J shed 2 bases, with 9 bases lying between them. The CDR3 has 15 amino acids. CDR3 DNA sequence: TGTGCCAGCAGCGTAGTTGGAGAACCCTACAATGAGCAGTTCTTC. Amino acids: CASSVVGEPYNEQFF.

This clonotype has a handful of counts. V and J are TRBV4-1 and TRBJ1-5; TRBD1 is a possible D gene (5 bases). The germline V and J ends were trimmed by 2 bases and 6 bases, with 20 bases remaining between them. CDR1 and CDR2 from the germline V gene are MGHRA and YSYEKL. This CDR3 has 17 residues. The CDR3 loop is CASSQLSGMRSRQPQHF. The CDR3 DNA follows: TGCGCCAGCAGCCAACTTTCAGGGATGAGAAGTCGTCAGCCCCAGCATTTT.

This clonotype has more than one count but fewer than ten. This chain uses TRBV11-3 with TRBJ1-2; 8 bases are a match to TRBD1. Germline assignment: CDR1 SGHNT and CDR2 YENEEA. The CDR3 is made up of 15 amino acids. V shed 2 bases and J 4 bases; nucleotides not matched to a gene: 6. In DNA form, the CDR3 reads TGTGCCAGCAGCTTACGACAGGGGTGGGCCTATGGCTACACCTTC. This sequence encodes CASSLRQGWAYGYTF.

The rearrangement links TRBV19 to TRBJ2-1; tentatively, D is TRBD1 (5 bases). The V gene lost 7 bases and the J gene lost 2 bases, with 9 bases spanning the gap. The CDR3 runs 13 residues. Germline values: CDR1 LNHDA, CDR2 SQIVND (reference sequence). In nucleotides, the CDR3 is TGTGCCAGTACAGGGCAAACCTACAATGAGCAGTTCTTC. Protein product: CASTGQTYNEQFF. Together with reference TRBV19 and TRBJ2-1, the CDR3 gives the full variable domain: DGGITQSPKYLFRKEGQNVTLSCEQNLNHDAMYWYRQDPGQGLRLIYYSQIVNDFQKGDIAEGYSVSREKKESFPLTVTSAQKNPTAFYLCASTGQTYNEQFFGPGTRLTVL.

This clonotype was seen many times. The chain uses TRBV12-3 or TRBV12-4 and TRBJ1-1; 9 nucleotides agree with TRBD1. The ends lost 3 bases at V and 11 bases at J; junction bases unmatched: 10. The CDR3 covers 14 residues. The DNA for the CDR3 is TGTGCCAGCAGTTTGGGCAGGACAGGGGCCAGCGCTTTCTTT. This codes for CASSLGRTGASAFF.

This clonotype showed up many times. The rearrangement links TRBV7-2 to TRBJ2-3; 10 nucleotides line up with TRBD2. Germline CDR1 is SGHTA and CDR2 is FQGNSA. The CDR3 extends over 15 amino acids. V shed 5 bases and J 1 base; nucleotides not matched to a gene: 3. The chain's CDR3 is CASSPGTSGTDTQYF. The DNA for the CDR3 is TGTGCCAGCAGCCCCGGGACTAGCGGCACAGATACGCAGTATTTT.

This chain joins TRBV6-2 or TRBV6-3 and TRBJ2-4, with 8 bases matching TRBD1. Germline CDR1 reads MNHEY; CDR2 reads SVGEGT. Unmatched junction bases numbered 7, after V lost 5 bases and J lost 7 bases. The CDR3 extends over 14 amino acids. The CDR3 spells CASSDGQGGNIQYF. The CDR3 DNA sequence: TGTGCCAGCAGTGACGGACAGGGTGGCAACATTCAGTACTTC.

The chain uses TRBV6-6 and TRBJ1-1; TRBD1 matches 7 bases. With 2 bases clipped from V and 3 bases from J, the junction kept 9 bases outside the gene matches. CDR1 and CDR2 (germline): MNHNY, SVGAGI (reference sequence). This CDR3 spans 16 amino acids. In nucleotides, the CDR3 is TGTGCCAGCAGTTACAGGAGGGGGCGCGGAGACACTGAAGCTTTCTTT. This codes for CASSYRRGRGDTEAFF.

V gene TRBV6-1 combines with J gene TRBJ1-1, with a weak D call TRBD1 (6 bases). The CDR3 extends over 17 amino acids. Per the germline V gene, CDR1 is MNHNS and CDR2 is SASEGT. V was clipped by 6 bases and J by 7 bases, with 27 bases between them. The CDR3 region is CASRGTSGGIGYGEAFF. The CDR3 DNA sequence: TGTGCCAGCAGGGGGACAAGCGGGGGGATCGGCTACGGTGAAGCTTTCTTT.

This clonotype was found many times. The V gene is TRBV7-2, the J gene TRBJ2-7; TRBD2 matches 7 bases. CDR3 length: 14 amino acids. The V segment lost 2 bases and the J segment 3 bases; nucleotides outside the gene matches: 4. The germline V gene has CDR1 SGHTA and CDR2 FQGNSA. The CDR3 is CASSLSGGLYEQYF. The CDR3 nucleotides read TGTGCCAGCAGCTTATCGGGAGGACTCTACGAGCAGTACTTC.